This TCR beta chain was found in a study of T-cell reconstitution after alpha-beta-depleted transplantation in children. Study observations and caveats: TCRbeta diversity was high at day 60 in some patients (a result of surviving recipient T cells and thymic progenitors). The origin of alpha-beta T cells about two months after transplant was reportedly several hundred expanded graft clones. The main origin of T-cell counts and diversity one year after transplant was newly produced T cells.

TCRbeta library preparation incorporated unique molecular identifiers. Via MiXCR, TCRdb re-called the PCR reads, giving one row per CDR3 protein. The sample lists about 440,000 distinct CDR3 sequences; roughly 43% were seen once. The germline V gene has CDR1 SGHTA and CDR2 FQGNSA. V shed 7 bases and J shed 1 base, with 11 bases lying between them. This CDR3 has 13 residues. This clonotype has just one count. What it binds is unknown. The V and J genes are TRBV7-2 and TRBJ2-7; possibly TRBD1 for D (5 bases). The material was PBMCs, obtained before TCRalphabeta/CD19-depleted stem cell transplant. This clonotype was obtained from a girl aged 2-15 years with aplastic anemia, due to receive a stem cell transplant. The CDR3: CASILRQSYEQYF. CDR3 DNA: TGTGCCAGCATCCTTCGACAGTCCTACGAGCAGTACTTC.